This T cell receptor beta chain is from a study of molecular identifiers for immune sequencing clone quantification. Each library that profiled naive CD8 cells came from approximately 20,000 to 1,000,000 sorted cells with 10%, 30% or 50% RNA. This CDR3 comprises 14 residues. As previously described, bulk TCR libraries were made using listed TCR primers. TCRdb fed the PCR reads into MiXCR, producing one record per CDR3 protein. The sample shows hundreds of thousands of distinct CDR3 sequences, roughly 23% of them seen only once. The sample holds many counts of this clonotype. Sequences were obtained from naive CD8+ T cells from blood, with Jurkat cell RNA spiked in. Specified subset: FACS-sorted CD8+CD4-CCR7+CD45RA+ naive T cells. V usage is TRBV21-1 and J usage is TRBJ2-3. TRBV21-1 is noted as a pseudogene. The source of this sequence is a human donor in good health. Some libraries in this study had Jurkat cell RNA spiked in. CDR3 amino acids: CASSKADRPNTQYF. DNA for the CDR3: TGTGCCAGCAGCAAAGCGGACCGACCCAATACGCAGTATTTT.